Listed below are T cell receptor beta chains from one sample, sequenced in a study of regulatory T cells in long-lasting Graves disease. TCRdb re-called the multiplex PCR reads through MiXCR, storing one row per CDR3 protein. The sample lists over 350,000 distinct CDR3 sequences; 15% were seen once. These data also featured in a second study, about T cells in Graves' hyperthyroidism and ophthalmopathy.

The sample here was peripheral blood mononuclear cells (PBMCs), taken at new diagnosis, from a patient treated with antithyroid drugs. The receptors derive from a woman in her thirties or forties with Graves disease. The CDR3 runs from the conserved cysteine through the conserved F or W. The D gene is left open where the match is weak. For some rows the clone size is stated as once, few or many, or as a class when expanded; others skip it.

v_gene,d_gene,abundance,len,j_gene,CDR3aa,CDR3nt
TRBV15,-,-,15,TRBJ1-3,CATSRGQGNGNTIYF,TGTGCCACCAGCAGAGGTCAGGGAAATGGAAACACCATATATTTT
TRBV10-1,-,many,14,TRBJ2-2,CASSSTGLTGELFF,TGCGCCAGCAGTTCAACGGGCCTAACGGGGGAGCTGTTTTTT
TRBV10-3,-,many,11,TRBJ1-2,CATRVDYGYTF,TGTGCCACCAGAGTGGATTATGGCTACACCTTC
TRBV19,-,-,14,TRBJ1-5,CATRGPSGNQPQHF,TGTGCCACCAGGGGCCCCTCGGGCAATCAGCCCCAGCATTTT
TRBV7-2,TRBD2,few,17,TRBJ2-3,CASSLPGLPPDENTQYF,TGTGCCAGCAGCCTCCCGGGACTACCCCCTGACGAGAATACGCAGTATTTT
TRBV11-1,-,-,12,TRBJ2-3,CASSFMGEAQYF,TGTGCCAGCAGCTTCATGGGTGAAGCGCAGTATTTT
TRBV11-2,-,many,18,TRBJ2-5,CASTQTTPLGPARMAQYF,TGTGCCAGCACTCAGACTACCCCCCTCGGCCCTGCGAGAATGGCCCAGTACTTC
TRBV2,TRBD2,many,16,TRBJ2-3,CASSERWEGPTDTQYF,TGTGCCAGCAGTGAAAGGTGGGAGGGCCCTACAGATACGCAGTATTTT
TRBV12-3/TRBV12-4,TRBD2,-,15,TRBJ2-5,CASVSSGTFQETQYF,TGTGCCAGCGTTTCTAGCGGGACCTTCCAAGAGACCCAGTACTTC
TRBV20-1,TRBD2,-,15,TRBJ2-3,CSARREGRSTDTQYF,TGCAGTGCTAGACGGGAGGGCAGATCCACAGATACGCAGTATTTT
TRBV7-2,-,many,15,TRBJ2-1,CASSLGGYEGNEQFF,TGTGCCAGCAGCTTAGGAGGCTACGAGGGTAATGAGCAGTTCTTC
TRBV11-3,TRBD1,many,17,TRBJ1-3,CASSLAPDRVSGNTIYF,TGTGCCAGCAGCTTAGCCCCGGACAGGGTCTCTGGAAACACCATATATTTT
TRBV6-5,-,-,14,TRBJ1-2,CASSSMAGANGYTF,TGTGCCAGCAGTTCCATGGCAGGGGCTAATGGCTACACCTTC
TRBV19,TRBD1,many,16,TRBJ2-2,CASRRTGWLDTGELFF,TGTGCCAGTAGACGGACAGGATGGCTAGACACCGGGGAGCTGTTTTTT
TRBV5-1,TRBD2,-,15,TRBJ2-5,CASSLYGRAGETQYF,TGCGCCAGCAGCTTGTACGGGAGGGCTGGAGAGACCCAGTACTTC
TRBV7-2,TRBD2,-,15,TRBJ2-7,CASSLATSGGYEQYF,TGTGCCAGCAGCTTAGCTACTAGCGGGGGCTACGAGCAGTACTTC
TRBV5-1,-,few,16,TRBJ1-3,CASSDYMLRSGNTIYF,TGCGCCAGCAGCGACTACATGTTACGATCTGGAAACACCATATATTTT
TRBV14,-,many,14,TRBJ2-3,CASSQLLGTDTQYF,TGTGCCAGCAGCCAGCTGCTGGGGACAGATACGCAGTATTTT
TRBV7-3,TRBD2,-,17,TRBJ2-3,CASSSGLAGVGSDTQYF,TGTGCCAGCAGCTCAGGACTAGCGGGAGTGGGTAGCGATACGCAGTATTTT
TRBV12-3/TRBV12-4,-,few,17,TRBJ2-3,CASSFPQRLARDGTQYF,TGTGCCAGCAGTTTTCCACAGCGCCTAGCCAGGGACGGTACGCAGTATTTT
TRBV19,-,many,15,TRBJ2-7,CASSIRQTRSYEQYF,TGTGCCAGTAGTATACGCCAGACTAGGTCCTACGAGCAGTACTTC
TRBV30,-,-,12,TRBJ2-2,CAWNLAAGELFF,TGTGCCTGGAACCTAGCCGCCGGGGAGCTGTTTTTT
TRBV11-3,-,many,14,TRBJ2-3,CASSLGLLADTQYF,TGTGCCAGCAGCCTTGGACTATTGGCGGATACGCAGTATTTT
TRBV12-3/TRBV12-4,-,-,15,TRBJ1-1,CASSARARENTEAFF,TGTGCCAGCAGTGCCCGGGCCCGAGAGAACACTGAAGCTTTCTTT
TRBV12-3/TRBV12-4,TRBD2,-,16,TRBJ2-1,CASSRVLAGGPDEQFF,TGTGCCAGCAGTCGGGTACTAGCGGGAGGGCCGGATGAGCAGTTCTTC
TRBV7-8,-,many,13,TRBJ2-3,CASSLLFTDTQYF,TGTGCCAGCAGCTTACTCTTCACAGATACGCAGTATTTT
TRBV2,TRBD2,many,17,TRBJ2-3,CASRSRRLAGVTDTQYF,TGTGCCAGCAGGTCCCGGCGACTAGCGGGAGTGACAGATACGCAGTATTTT
TRBV7-2,-,many,15,TRBJ2-5,CASSLRGAALKTQYF,TGTGCCAGCAGCCTCAGGGGCGCGGCCTTGAAGACCCAGTACTTC
TRBV7-9,-,many,12,TRBJ2-3,CASSPSEDTQYF,TGTGCCAGCAGCCCGAGTGAAGATACGCAGTATTTT
TRBV3-1,-,few,15,TRBJ2-7,CASSQDSYTSYEQYF,TGTGCCAGCAGCCAAGATAGCTACACCTCCTACGAGCAGTACTTC
TRBV14,-,-,15,TRBJ2-7,CASSQDRREAYEQYF,TGTGCCAGCAGCCAAGACCGCAGGGAGGCTTACGAGCAGTACTTC
TRBV27,-,many,15,TRBJ2-3,CASSLLAPPGDTQYF,TGTGCCAGCAGTTTACTTGCCCCCCCCGGGGATACGCAGTATTTT
TRBV12-3/TRBV12-4,-,many,15,TRBJ1-2,CASSLAPGGGYGYTF,TGTGCCAGCAGCTTAGCCCCGGGAGGGGGCTATGGCTACACCTTC
TRBV6-1,-,many,13,TRBJ2-2,CASQRENTGELFF,TGTGCCAGCCAACGGGAGAACACCGGGGAGCTGTTTTTT
TRBV10-1,TRBD2,few,16,TRBJ2-5,CASSELTSGRAETQYF,TGCGCCAGCAGCGAACTGACTAGCGGGAGAGCAGAGACCCAGTACTTC
TRBV5-1,-,many,16,TRBJ2-1,CASSLEVAGFHNEQFF,TGCGCCAGCAGCTTGGAGGTCGCTGGGTTCCACAATGAGCAGTTCTTC
TRBV28,TRBD2,few,17,TRBJ2-7,CASSGGTSGTTFYEQYF,TGTGCCAGCAGTGGGGGGACTAGCGGGACGACTTTTTACGAGCAGTACTTC
TRBV15,-,-,17,TRBJ2-1,CATSRDPSGHTSNEQFF,TGTGCCACCAGCAGAGACCCCTCGGGACATACCAGCAATGAGCAGTTCTTC
TRBV7-2,-,few,15,TRBJ1-5,CASSLGSGINQPQHF,TGTGCCAGCAGCTTAGGGTCGGGTATCAATCAGCCCCAGCATTTT
TRBV7-9,TRBD2,few,14,TRBJ2-1,CANSIGGLADEQFF,TGTGCCAACAGCATAGGAGGACTAGCTGATGAGCAGTTCTTC
TRBV11-1,-,many,13,TRBJ2-5,CASSLNRAETQYF,TGTGCCAGCAGCTTAAACAGGGCAGAGACCCAGTACTTC
TRBV12-3/TRBV12-4,TRBD2,many,19,TRBJ2-7,CASSSPPGLARIWSYEQYF,TGTGCCAGCAGTTCACCACCGGGACTAGCGCGAATATGGTCCTACGAGCAGTACTTC
TRBV20-1,TRBD2,many,15,TRBJ2-5,CSAREPSSGQETQYF,TGCAGTGCTAGAGAACCGAGTAGCGGGCAAGAGACCCAGTACTTC
TRBV12-3/TRBV12-4,TRBD2,few,14,TRBJ2-1,CASSQLAGLNEQFF,TGTGCCAGCAGCCAACTAGCGGGGCTCAATGAGCAGTTCTTC
TRBV20-1,TRBD2,-,15,TRBJ2-1,CSASTSGREYNEQFF,TGCAGTGCTAGCACTAGCGGGAGGGAATACAATGAGCAGTTCTTC
TRBV12-5,TRBD1,many,14,TRBJ2-7,CASGLGTGDHEQYF,TGTGCTAGTGGTTTAGGGACAGGGGACCACGAGCAGTACTTC
TRBV7-9,-,many,17,TRBJ2-1,CASSLDSWGTSYNEQFF,TGTGCCAGCAGCTTGGACTCGTGGGGTACCTCCTACAATGAGCAGTTCTTC
TRBV12-3/TRBV12-4,TRBD2,many,17,TRBJ2-3,CASSLSLAGGPVDTQYF,TGTGCCAGCAGTTTGTCCCTAGCGGGAGGGCCGGTAGATACGCAGTATTTT
TRBV11-2,-,many,12,TRBJ2-5,CASSLWGETQYF,TGTGCCAGCAGCTTGTGGGGAGAGACCCAGTACTTC
TRBV28,-,few,13,TRBJ1-2,CASSFLGGDGYTF,TGTGCCAGCAGTTTCCTCGGGGGTGATGGCTACACCTTC
TRBV15,-,-,15,TRBJ2-3,CATSRAPGAGDTQYF,TGTGCCACCAGCAGAGCCCCCGGGGCCGGAGATACGCAGTATTTT
TRBV28,-,many,15,TRBJ1-1,CASSLWRQTNTEAFF,TGTGCCAGCAGTTTATGGCGTCAGACCAACACTGAAGCTTTCTTT
TRBV30,-,many,14,TRBJ2-6,CAWNMVSGANVLTF,TGTGCCTGGAACATGGTCTCTGGGGCCAACGTCCTGACTTTC
TRBV4-1,TRBD2,-,18,TRBJ2-7,CASSLGGLAATDSYEQYF,TGCGCCAGCAGCCTAGGTGGACTAGCGGCTACTGACTCCTACGAGCAGTACTTC
TRBV13,TRBD2,-,17,TRBJ2-1,CASSPGPGSGRANGQFF,TGTGCCAGCAGCCCCGGCCCGGGTAGCGGGAGGGCCAATGGGCAGTTCTTC